One TCR beta chain is described in this entry. Its antigen is undetermined. Germline assignment: CDR1 KGHDR and CDR2 SFDVKD. The CDR3 is 15 amino acids. Patients were excluded for uncontrolled infection, other autoimmune disease, pregnancy or lactation. The sample is drawn from a study of T cells in Graves' hyperthyroidism and ophthalmopathy. Overall study results and limits: Blood shared most expanded thyroid clonotypes above 0.001. Through a model of 13 V-J features, ophthalmopathy was separated from stable hyperthyroidism.

TCR beta CDR3 region amplification was performed from RNA transcripts. First-round RT-PCR targeting the TCR CDR3 was performed with the HTBI primer set. TCRdb analysed the multiplex PCR reads with MiXCR anew, one entry per CDR3 protein. The sample has over 700,000 distinct CDR3 sequences, over 35% seen once. Sequencing was carried out using blood. The clonotype comes from a woman between 40 and 55 years old with Graves' hyperthyroidism. The rearrangement joins TRBV24-1 to TRBJ2-5, with 10 nucleotides matching TRBD2. The DNA end is more similar to TRBJ2-1, so the J call may be wrong. The CDR3 is CATSDPATSGHEQFF. CDR3 coding DNA: TGTGCCACCAGTGATCCTGCGACTAGCGGGCATGAGCAGTTCTTC.